The sequence of this T cell receptor (beta chain) was determined in a study of cytomegalovirus exposure and HLA in healthy donors. Broader study findings: Reported results showed that the classifier diagnosed cytomegalovirus status with high specificity and sensitivity. It was taken for granted in presence/absence analyses that sequencing depth across donors was roughly uniform. The authors enumerated 150 to 200 TCR beta chains as linked to cytomegalovirus.

The PCR had 60 Vbeta and 13 Jbeta primers. Authors' processing steps: In a later analysis, the count reached some 75 million unique TCR beta chains, with about 11 million shared. Assay used: immunoSEQ multiplex PCR; TCRdb lists only in-frame clones, some missing. V, J and clone size derive from that table, while D and trimming were established from the DNA sequence. The data contain some 140,000 clones, 70% to 80% of them singletons. Turning to this clone: Its antigen remains unidentified.

Specimen: PBMCs. The TCR sequence derives from a man between 25 and 39 years old in good health and CMV-seropositive.

This CDR3 reads CASRPRQGEKLFF. The CDR3 nucleotides are TGTGCCAGCAGACCCCGACAGGGTGAAAAACTGTTTTTT. The V and J genes are TRBV7-9 and TRBJ1-4; 7 bases match TRBD1. V trimming: 6 bases; J trimming: 7 bases; junction bases outside the gene matches: 5. The CDR3 consists of 13 residues. Per the germline V gene, CDR1 is SEHNR and CDR2 is FQNEAQ (reference sequence).